Sequencing of this T cell receptor beta chain was carried out in a study of OX40 agonist ivuxolimab in advanced cancers. The V end was cut by 8 bases, the J end by 8 bases, with 15 bases between. The CDR3 consists of 12 residues. Germline CDR1 reads MDHEN; CDR2 reads SYDVKM. TCRdb's copy holds only in-frame clones and misses some; the assay was immunoSEQ multiplex PCR. The repertoire consists of about 17,000 clones, with about 82% occurring once and the leading ten covering 20% to 30%. The TCR comes from an adult with an advanced solid tumor such as melanoma, head and neck, liver or kidney cancer. This sample comprised CD4+ or CD8+ T cells sorted from blood, obtained in a trial of the OX40 agonist ivuxolimab. The chain recombines TRBV28 with TRBJ1-2; possible D gene TRBD1, 6 bases. The CDR3 sequence is CASYRASGGYTF. CDR3 DNA sequence: TGTGCCAGCTACAGGGCTTCGGGCGGCTACACCTTC.